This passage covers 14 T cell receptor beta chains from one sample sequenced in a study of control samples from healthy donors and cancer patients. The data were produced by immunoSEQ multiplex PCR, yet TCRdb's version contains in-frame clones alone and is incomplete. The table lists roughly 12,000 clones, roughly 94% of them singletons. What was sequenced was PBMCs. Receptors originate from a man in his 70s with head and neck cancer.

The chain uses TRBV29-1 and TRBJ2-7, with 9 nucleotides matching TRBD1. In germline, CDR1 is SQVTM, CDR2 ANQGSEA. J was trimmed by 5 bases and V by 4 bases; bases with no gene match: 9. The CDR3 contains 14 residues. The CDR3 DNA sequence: TGCAGCGTTGTCGGGGGACAGGGAGTGGACGAGCAGTACTTC. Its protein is CSVVGGQGVDEQYF.

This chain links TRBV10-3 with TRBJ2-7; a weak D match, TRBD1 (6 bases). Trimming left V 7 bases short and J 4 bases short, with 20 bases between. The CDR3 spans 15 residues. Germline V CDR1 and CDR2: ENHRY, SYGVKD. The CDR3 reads CAITSGAGVVYEQYF. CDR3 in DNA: TGTGCCATCACTTCCGGGGCAGGGGTTGTGTACGAGCAGTACTTC.

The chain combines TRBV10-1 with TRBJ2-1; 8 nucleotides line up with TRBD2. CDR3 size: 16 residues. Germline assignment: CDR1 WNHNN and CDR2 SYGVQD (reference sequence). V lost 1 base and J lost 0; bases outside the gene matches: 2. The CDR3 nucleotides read TGCGCCAGCAGTGAGTTAGCGGGAAGCTCCTACAATGAGCAGTTCTTC. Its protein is CASSELAGSSYNEQFF.

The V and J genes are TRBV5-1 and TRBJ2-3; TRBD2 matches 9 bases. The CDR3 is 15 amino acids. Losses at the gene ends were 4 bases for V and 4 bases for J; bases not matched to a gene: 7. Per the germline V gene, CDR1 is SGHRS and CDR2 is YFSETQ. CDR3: CASSRAGGSADTQYF. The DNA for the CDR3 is TGCGCCAGCAGCAGAGCGGGGGGTAGCGCAGATACGCAGTATTTT.

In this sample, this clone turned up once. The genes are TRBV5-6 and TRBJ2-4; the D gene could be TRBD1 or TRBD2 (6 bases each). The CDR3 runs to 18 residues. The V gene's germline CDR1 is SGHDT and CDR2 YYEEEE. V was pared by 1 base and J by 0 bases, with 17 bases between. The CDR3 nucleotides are TGTGCCAGCAGCTTGCTGGGGGCAGGGGACTTAGCCAAAAACATTCAGTACTTC. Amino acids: CASSLLGAGDLAKNIQYF.

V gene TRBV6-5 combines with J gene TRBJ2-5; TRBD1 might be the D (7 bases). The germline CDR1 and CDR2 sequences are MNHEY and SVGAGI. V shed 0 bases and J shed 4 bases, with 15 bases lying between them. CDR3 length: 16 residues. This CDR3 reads CASSYSSGGRAETQYF. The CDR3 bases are TGTGCCAGCAGTTACTCGTCAGGGGGGCGCGCAGAGACCCAGTACTTC.

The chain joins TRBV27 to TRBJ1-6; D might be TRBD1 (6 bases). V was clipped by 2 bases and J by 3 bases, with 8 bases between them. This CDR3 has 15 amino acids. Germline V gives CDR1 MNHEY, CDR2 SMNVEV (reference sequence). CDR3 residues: CASSLEGVYNSPLHF. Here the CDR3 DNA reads TGTGCCAGCAGTTTAGAGGGGGTCTATAATTCACCCCTCCACTTT.

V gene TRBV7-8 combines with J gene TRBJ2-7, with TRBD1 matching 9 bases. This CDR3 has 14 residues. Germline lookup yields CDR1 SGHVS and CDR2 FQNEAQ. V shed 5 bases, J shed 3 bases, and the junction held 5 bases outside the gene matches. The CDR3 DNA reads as TGTGCCAGCAGCAAGACAGGGGGTCTCTACGAGCAGTACTTC. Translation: CASSKTGGLYEQYF.

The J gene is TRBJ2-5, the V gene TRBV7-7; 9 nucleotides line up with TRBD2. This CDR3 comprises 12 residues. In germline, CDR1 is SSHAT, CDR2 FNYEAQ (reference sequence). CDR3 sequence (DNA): TGTAGCGCGGGAGGGGCCCAAGAGACCCAGTACTTC. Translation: CSAGGAQETQYF. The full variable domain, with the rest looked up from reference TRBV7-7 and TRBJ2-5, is GAGVSQSPRYKVTKRGQDVTLRCDPISSHATLYWYQQALGQGPEFLTYFNYEAQPDKSGLPSDRFSAERPEGSISTLTIQRTEQRDSAMYRCSAGGAQETQYFGPGTRLLVL.

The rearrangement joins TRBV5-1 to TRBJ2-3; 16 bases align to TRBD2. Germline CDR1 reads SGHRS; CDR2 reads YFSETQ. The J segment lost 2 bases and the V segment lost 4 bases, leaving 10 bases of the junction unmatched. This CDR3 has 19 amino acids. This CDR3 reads CASSAGTSGRGIVTDTQYF. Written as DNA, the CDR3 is TGCGCCAGCAGCGCCGGGACTAGCGGGAGGGGCATTGTCACAGATACGCAGTATTTT. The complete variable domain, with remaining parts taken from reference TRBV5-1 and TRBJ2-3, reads KAGVTQTPRYLIKTRGQQVTLSCSPISGHRSVSWYQQTPGQGLQFLFEYFSETQRNKGNFPGRFSGRQFSNSRSEMNVSTLELGDSALYLCASSAGTSGRGIVTDTQYFGPGTRLTVL.

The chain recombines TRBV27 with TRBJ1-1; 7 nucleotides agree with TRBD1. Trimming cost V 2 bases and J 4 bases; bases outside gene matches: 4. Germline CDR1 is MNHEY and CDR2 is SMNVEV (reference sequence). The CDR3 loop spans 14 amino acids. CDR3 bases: TGTGCCAGCAGTTTAGGACAGGTGGCCACTGAAGCTTTCTTT. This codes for CASSLGQVATEAFF.

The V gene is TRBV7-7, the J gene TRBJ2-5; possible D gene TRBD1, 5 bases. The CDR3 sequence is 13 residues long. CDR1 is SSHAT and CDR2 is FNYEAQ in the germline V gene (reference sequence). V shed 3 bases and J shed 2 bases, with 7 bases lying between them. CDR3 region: CASSFQGQETQYF. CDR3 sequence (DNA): TGTGCCAGCAGCTTCCAGGGACAAGAGACCCAGTACTTC. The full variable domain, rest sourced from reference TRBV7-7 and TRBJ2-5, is GAGVSQSPRYKVTKRGQDVTLRCDPISSHATLYWYQQALGQGPEFLTYFNYEAQPDKSGLPSDRFSAERPEGSISTLTIQRTEQRDSAMYRCASSFQGQETQYFGPGTRLLVL.

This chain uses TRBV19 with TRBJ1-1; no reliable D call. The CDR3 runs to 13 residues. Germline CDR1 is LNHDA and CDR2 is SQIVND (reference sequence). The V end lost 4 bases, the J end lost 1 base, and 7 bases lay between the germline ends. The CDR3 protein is CASSRLANTEAFF. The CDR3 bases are TGTGCCAGTAGTAGGTTGGCGAACACTGAAGCTTTCTTT.

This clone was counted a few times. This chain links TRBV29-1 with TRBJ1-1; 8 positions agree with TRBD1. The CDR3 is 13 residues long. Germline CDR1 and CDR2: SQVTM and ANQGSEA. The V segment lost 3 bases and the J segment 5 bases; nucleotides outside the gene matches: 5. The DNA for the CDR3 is TGCAGCGTTGATGGGACAGGAAGGACTGAAGCTTTCTTT. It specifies CSVDGTGRTEAFF.